The T cell receptor beta chain under discussion was sequenced for a study of blood T cells in healthy people across ages. Study findings and constraints: The study regarded diversity estimates from one million T cells as underestimates.

Remarks on this clonotype: Its antigen is not known.

V gave up 6 bases and J gave up 5 bases, with 10 bases separating them. CDR3 length: 12 residues. Germline V gives CDR1 MNHEY, CDR2 SVGAGI. Through a sample-barcoded 5' primer and a J-beta primer mix, a second PCR was run for about 7 to 12 cycles. One entry per CDR3 protein, called by TCRdb with MiXCR from the 5' RACE reads. The table shows roughly 1.6 million distinct CDR3 sequences, with around 36% occurring only once. V and J are TRBV6-5 and TRBJ2-5; D unclear. This TCR came from a woman aged 25 to 39 in good health. The material sequenced was blood. The CDR3 DNA sequence: TGTGCCAGCAGAGATGGACGGGAGACCCAGTACTTC. Amino acid sequence: CASRDGRETQYF.